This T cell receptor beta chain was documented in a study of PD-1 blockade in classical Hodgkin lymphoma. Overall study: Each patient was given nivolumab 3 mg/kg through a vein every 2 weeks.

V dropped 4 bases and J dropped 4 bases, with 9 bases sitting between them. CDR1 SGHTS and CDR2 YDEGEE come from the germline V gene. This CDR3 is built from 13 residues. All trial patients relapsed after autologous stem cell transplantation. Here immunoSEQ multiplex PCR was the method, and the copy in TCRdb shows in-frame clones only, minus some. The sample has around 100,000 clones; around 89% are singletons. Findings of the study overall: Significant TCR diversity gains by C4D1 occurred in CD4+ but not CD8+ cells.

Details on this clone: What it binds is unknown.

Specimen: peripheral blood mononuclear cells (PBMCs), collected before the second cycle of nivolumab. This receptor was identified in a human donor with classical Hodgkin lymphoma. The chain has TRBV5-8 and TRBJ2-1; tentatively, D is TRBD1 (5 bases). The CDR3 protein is CASSADSYNEQFF. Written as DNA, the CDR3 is TGTGCCAGCAGCGCCGACAGTTACAATGAGCAGTTCTTC.